These T cell receptor beta chains were read from a single sample in a study of regulatory T cells in long-lasting Graves disease. Each CDR3 protein is one row after TCRdb ran MiXCR on the multiplex PCR reads. The sample contains under 450,000 distinct CDR3 sequences, about a sixth of which appear only once. These data also featured in a second study, about T cells in Graves' hyperthyroidism and ophthalmopathy.

The specimen was peripheral blood mononuclear cells (PBMCs), collected at new diagnosis, from a patient treated with antithyroid drugs. These receptors were obtained from a woman aged 18-29 years with Graves disease. The CDR3 runs from the conserved cysteine through the conserved F or W. The order of the fields is D gene, clone size, J gene, V gene, CDR3 protein, CDR3 DNA. The D gene is left open where the match is weak. Some rows mark clone size as missing; the rest say once, few, many or name a class of expanded clone.

TRBD1	many	TRBJ1-3	TRBV3-1	CASSQDRGYSRNTIYF	TGTGCCAGCAGCCAAGACAGGGGGTATAGTCGAAACACCATATATTTT
TRBD2	many	TRBJ2-1	TRBV7-9	CASSPTTSGYEQFF	TGTGCCAGCAGCCCAACGACTAGCGGGTATGAGCAGTTCTTC
-	many	TRBJ2-2	TRBV20-1	CSALGRRRGAITGELFF	TGCAGTGCTCTTGGCCGTAGACGGGGTGCAATCACCGGGGAGCTGTTTTTT
-	few	TRBJ1-2	TRBV6-2/TRBV6-3	CASSYKEGDSYGYTF	TGTGCCAGCAGTTACAAGGAAGGAGACAGCTATGGCTACACCTTC
-	many	TRBJ2-1	TRBV7-9	CASSPAEGHSYNEQFF	TGTGCCAGCAGCCCAGCGGAGGGCCACTCCTACAATGAGCAGTTCTTC
TRBD1	few	TRBJ1-3	TRBV2	CASSELGQPTGNTIYF	TGTGCCAGCAGTGAATTGGGACAGCCGACTGGAAACACCATATATTTT
-	-	TRBJ1-5	TRBV6-1	CASSPLRASNQPQHF	TGTGCCAGCTCACCCCTCAGGGCTAGCAATCAGCCCCAGCATTTT
-	few	TRBJ1-2	TRBV11-2	CASSLEGGSGYTF	TGTGCCAGCAGCTTAGAGGGAGGGAGTGGCTACACCTTC
TRBD1	many	TRBJ1-5	TRBV2	CASSRNRQGFEGNQPQHF	TGTGCCAGCAGTAGAAACCGACAGGGCTTCGAAGGCAATCAGCCCCAGCATTTT
-	many	TRBJ1-1	TRBV2	CASRGIEAFF	TGTGCCAGCAGGGGGATTGAAGCTTTCTTT
-	-	TRBJ2-5	TRBV28	CASWEDSHQETQYF	TGTGCCAGTTGGGAGGACAGCCACCAAGAGACCCAGTACTTC
TRBD2	many	TRBJ2-1	TRBV6-6	CASSYSGTSRSYNEQFF	TGTGCCAGCAGTTACTCGGGGACTAGCCGATCCTACAATGAGCAGTTCTTC
-	many	TRBJ1-1	TRBV29-1	CSSSSGRAEAFF	TGCAGCTCCTCCTCAGGGAGGGCTGAAGCTTTCTTT
TRBD1	many	TRBJ2-7	TRBV2	CASKPGGYWEQYF	TGTGCCAGCAAGCCAGGGGGATACTGGGAGCAGTACTTC
TRBD1	few	TRBJ2-6	TRBV5-1	CASTTGGFSGANVLTF	TGCGCCAGCACAACAGGGGGGTTCTCTGGGGCCAACGTCCTGACTTTC
-	many	TRBJ1-6	TRBV7-8	CASSHGGYQGKWDSPLHF	TGTGCCAGCAGCCACGGCGGCTACCAGGGAAAGTGGGATTCACCCCTCCACTTT
-	few	TRBJ2-1	TRBV19	CASSIQVVADNEQFF	TGTGCCAGTAGTATCCAGGTAGTGGCCGACAATGAGCAGTTCTTC
-	few	TRBJ2-5	TRBV19	CASRRGPHGGETQYF	TGTGCCAGTAGGAGGGGACCACATGGGGGAGAGACCCAGTACTTC
TRBD1	-	TRBJ1-6	TRBV6-1	CASSYSPGTGMNSPLHF	TGTGCCAGCAGCTATAGCCCCGGGACAGGGATGAATTCACCCCTCCACTTT
-	-	TRBJ1-4	TRBV4-1	CASSQESSGYGKLFF	TGCGCCAGCAGCCAAGAATCGTCAGGGTACGGAAAACTGTTTTTT
-	-	TRBJ2-1	TRBV5-6	CASSLAGPAEQFF	TGTGCCAGCAGCTTGGCAGGTCCGGCTGAGCAGTTCTTC
TRBD2	many	TRBJ2-6	TRBV2	CASSKRTSGVSWANVLTF	TGTGCCAGCAGTAAGAGGACTAGCGGGGTCAGCTGGGCCAACGTCCTGACTTTC
-	many	TRBJ1-1	TRBV3-1	CASSRALNTEAFF	TGTGCCAGCAGCCGTGCACTGAACACTGAAGCTTTCTTT
TRBD1	few	TRBJ2-6	TRBV19	CASIQQGSSGGANVLTF	TGTGCCAGTATCCAACAGGGGTCCTCGGGTGGGGCCAACGTCCTGACTTTC
TRBD1	many	TRBJ1-2	TRBV12-3/TRBV12-4	CASSPKSTGGACTF	TGTGCCAGCAGTCCAAAGTCTACAGGGGGCGCTTGCACCTTC
-	many	TRBJ1-4	TRBV5-1	CASSLGVTNEKLFF	TGCGCCAGCAGCTTGGGCGTAACTAATGAAAAACTGTTTTTT
TRBD1	-	TRBJ2-7	TRBV7-9	CASSTPRDRGYEQYF	TGTGCCAGCAGCACTCCCCGGGACAGGGGCTACGAGCAGTACTTC
-	-	TRBJ1-2	TRBV20-1	CSARRQFEVPGYGYTF	TGCAGTGCCAGGCGACAGTTCGAGGTTCCGGGATATGGCTACACCTTC
TRBD1	few	TRBJ1-5	TRBV5-8	CASSLGQYRGNQPQHF	TGTGCCAGCAGCTTGGGTCAATACAGGGGTAATCAGCCCCAGCATTTT
TRBD2	many	TRBJ2-7	TRBV28	CASNSIGAGEYF	TGTGCCAGCAACTCAATCGGAGCGGGAGAGTACTTC
TRBD1	many	TRBJ2-5	TRBV2	CASSQGTGRETQYF	TGTGCCAGCAGTCAAGGGACAGGGAGAGAGACCCAGTACTTC
TRBD2	many	TRBJ2-1	TRBV27	CASSLPGLAGNEQFF	TGTGCCAGCAGCCTACCGGGACTAGCTGGTAATGAGCAGTTCTTC